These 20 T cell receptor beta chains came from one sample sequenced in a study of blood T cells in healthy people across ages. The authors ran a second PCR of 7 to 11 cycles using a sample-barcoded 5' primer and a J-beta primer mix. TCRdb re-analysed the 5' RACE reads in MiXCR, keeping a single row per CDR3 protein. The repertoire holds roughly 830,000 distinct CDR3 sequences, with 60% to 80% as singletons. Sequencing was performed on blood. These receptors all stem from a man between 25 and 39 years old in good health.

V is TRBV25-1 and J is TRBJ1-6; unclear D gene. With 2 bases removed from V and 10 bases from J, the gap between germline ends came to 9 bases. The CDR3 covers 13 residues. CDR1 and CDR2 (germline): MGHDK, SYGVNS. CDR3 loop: CASSEQARSPLHF. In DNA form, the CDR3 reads TGTGCCAGCAGTGAACAGGCGAGGTCACCCCTCCACTTT.

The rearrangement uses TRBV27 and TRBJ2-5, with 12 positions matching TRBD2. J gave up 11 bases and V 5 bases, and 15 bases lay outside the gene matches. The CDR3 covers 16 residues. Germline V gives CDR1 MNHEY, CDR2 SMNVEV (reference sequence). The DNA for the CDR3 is TGTGCCAGCAGTCTACTTACTAGCGGGGGGTCGAGTGAGCAGTACTTC. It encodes CASSLLTSGGSSEQYF.

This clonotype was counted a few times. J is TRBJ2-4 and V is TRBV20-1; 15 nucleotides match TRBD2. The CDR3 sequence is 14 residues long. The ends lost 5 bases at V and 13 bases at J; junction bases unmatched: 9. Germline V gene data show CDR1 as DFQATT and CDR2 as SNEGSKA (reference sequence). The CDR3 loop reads CSAVGLAGGQEQYF. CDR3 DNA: TGCAGTGCTGTAGGACTAGCGGGGGGGCAAGAGCAGTACTTC.

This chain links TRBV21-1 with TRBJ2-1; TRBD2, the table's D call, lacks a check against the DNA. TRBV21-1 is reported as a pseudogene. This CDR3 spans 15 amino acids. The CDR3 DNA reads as TGTGCCAGCAGCATCCGTAGTCAGGCGGAGAATGAGCAGTTCTTC. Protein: CASSIRSQAENEQFF.

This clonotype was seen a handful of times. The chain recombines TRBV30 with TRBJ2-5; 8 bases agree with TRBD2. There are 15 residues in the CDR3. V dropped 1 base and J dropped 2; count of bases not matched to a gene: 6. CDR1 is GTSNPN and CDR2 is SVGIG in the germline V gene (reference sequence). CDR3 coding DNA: TGTGCCTGGAGTGGTCGCAGCGGGGGACAAGAGACCCAGTACTTC. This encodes CAWSGRSGGQETQYF.

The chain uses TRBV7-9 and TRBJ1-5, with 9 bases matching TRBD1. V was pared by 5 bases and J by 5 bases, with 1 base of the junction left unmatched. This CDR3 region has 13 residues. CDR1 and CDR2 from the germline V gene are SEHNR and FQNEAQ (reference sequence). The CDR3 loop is CASSGTGYQPQHF. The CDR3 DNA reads TGTGCCAGCAGCGGGACAGGGTATCAGCCCCAGCATTTT.

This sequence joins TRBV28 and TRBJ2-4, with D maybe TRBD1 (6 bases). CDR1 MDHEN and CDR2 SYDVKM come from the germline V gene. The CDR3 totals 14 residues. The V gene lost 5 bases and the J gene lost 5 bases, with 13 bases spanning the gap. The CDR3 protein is CASSIVDSENIQYF. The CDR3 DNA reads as TGTGCCAGCAGTATCGTGGACAGTGAAAACATTCAGTACTTC.

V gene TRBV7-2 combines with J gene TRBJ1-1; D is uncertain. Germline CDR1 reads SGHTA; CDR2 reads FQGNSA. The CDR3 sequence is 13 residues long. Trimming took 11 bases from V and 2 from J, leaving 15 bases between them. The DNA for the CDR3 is TGTGCCTGCCGAGCTTTCGTCAACACTGAAGCTTTCTTT. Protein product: CACRAFVNTEAFF.

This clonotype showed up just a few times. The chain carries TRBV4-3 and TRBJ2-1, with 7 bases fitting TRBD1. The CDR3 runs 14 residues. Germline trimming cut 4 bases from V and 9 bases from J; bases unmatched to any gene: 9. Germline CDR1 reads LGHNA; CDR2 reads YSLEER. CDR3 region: CASSPREGAGEQFF. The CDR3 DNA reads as TGCGCCAGCAGCCCTAGAGAGGGGGCGGGTGAGCAGTTCTTC.

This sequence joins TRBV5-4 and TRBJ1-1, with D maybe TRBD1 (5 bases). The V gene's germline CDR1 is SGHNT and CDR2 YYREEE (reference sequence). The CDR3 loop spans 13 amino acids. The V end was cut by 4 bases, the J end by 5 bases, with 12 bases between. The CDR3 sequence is CASSHRGRTEAFF. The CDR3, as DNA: TGTGCCAGCAGCCACCGGGGGAGAACTGAAGCTTTCTTT. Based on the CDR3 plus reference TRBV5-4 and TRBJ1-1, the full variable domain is ETGVTQSPTHLIKTRGQQVTLRCSSQSGHNTVSWYQQALGQGPQFIFQYYREEENGRGNFPPRFSGLQFPNYSSELNVNALELDDSALYLCASSHRGRTEAFFGQGTRLTVV.

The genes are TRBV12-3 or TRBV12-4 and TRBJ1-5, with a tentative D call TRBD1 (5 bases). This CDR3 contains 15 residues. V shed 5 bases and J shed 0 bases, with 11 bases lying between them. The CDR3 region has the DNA TGTGCCAGCAGTCGCGGGACCAATAGCAATCAGCCCCAGCATTTT. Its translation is CASSRGTNSNQPQHF.

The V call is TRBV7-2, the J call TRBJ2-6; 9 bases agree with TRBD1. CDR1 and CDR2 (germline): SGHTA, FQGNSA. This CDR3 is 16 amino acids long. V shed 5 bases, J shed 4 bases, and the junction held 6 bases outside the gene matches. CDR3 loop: CASSPTGGRGANVLTF. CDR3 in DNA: TGTGCCAGCAGCCCGACAGGGGGGAGGGGGGCCAACGTCCTGACTTTC.

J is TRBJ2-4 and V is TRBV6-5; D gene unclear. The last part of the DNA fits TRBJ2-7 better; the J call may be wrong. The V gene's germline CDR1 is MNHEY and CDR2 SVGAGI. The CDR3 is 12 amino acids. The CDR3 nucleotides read TGTGCCAGCGGAAATCAACCCTACGAGCAGTACTTC. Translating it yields CASGNQPYEQYF.

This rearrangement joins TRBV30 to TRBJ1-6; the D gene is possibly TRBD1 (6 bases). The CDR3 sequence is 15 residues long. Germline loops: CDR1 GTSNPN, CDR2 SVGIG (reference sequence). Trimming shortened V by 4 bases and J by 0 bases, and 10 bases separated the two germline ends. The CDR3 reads CAWKRGSSYNSPLHF. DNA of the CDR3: TGTGCCTGGAAGAGGGGGAGCTCCTATAATTCACCCCTCCACTTT.

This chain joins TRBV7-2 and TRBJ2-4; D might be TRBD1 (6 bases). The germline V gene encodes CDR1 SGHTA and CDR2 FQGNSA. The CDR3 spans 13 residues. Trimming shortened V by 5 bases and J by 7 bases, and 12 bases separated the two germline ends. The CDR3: CASSLYDRNIQYF. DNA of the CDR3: TGTGCCAGCAGCCTATACGACAGGAACATTCAGTACTTC.

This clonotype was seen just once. As DNA, the CDR3 is TGTGCCATCAGTGAAGGTTGGTCGGCCACTGAAGCTTTCTTT. As protein: CAISEGWSATEAFF. The V and J genes are TRBV10-3 and TRBJ1-1; no definite D call. Per the germline V gene, CDR1 is ENHRY and CDR2 is SYGVKD. Trimming pared 3 bases from V and 4 bases from J, leaving 12 bases between. The length of the CDR3 is 14 residues.

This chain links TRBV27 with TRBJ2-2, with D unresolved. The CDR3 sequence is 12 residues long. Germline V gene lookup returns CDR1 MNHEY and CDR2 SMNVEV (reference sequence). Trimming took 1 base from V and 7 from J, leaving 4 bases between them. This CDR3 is CASSLFGGELFF. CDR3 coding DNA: TGTGCCAGCAGTTTATTCGGCGGGGAGCTGTTTTTT.

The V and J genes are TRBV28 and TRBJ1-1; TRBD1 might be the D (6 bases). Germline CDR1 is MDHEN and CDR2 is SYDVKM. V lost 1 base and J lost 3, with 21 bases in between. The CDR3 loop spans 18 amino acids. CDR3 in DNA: TGTGCCAGCAGTTTATATACGCTAGACAGGTCTATGGACACTGAAGCTTTCTTT. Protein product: CASSLYTLDRSMDTEAFF.

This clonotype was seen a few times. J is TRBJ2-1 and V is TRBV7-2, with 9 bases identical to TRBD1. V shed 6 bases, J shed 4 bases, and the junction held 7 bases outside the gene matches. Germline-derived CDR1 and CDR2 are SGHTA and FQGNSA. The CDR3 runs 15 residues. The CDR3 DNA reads TGTGCCAGCAGTTTGGGGACAGGGTTATACAATGAGCAGTTCTTC. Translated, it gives CASSLGTGLYNEQFF. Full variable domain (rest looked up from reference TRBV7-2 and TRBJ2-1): GAGVSQSPSNKVTEKGKDVELRCDPISGHTALYWYRQSLGQGLEFLIYFQGNSAPDKSGLPSDRFSAERTGGSVSTLTIQRTQQEDSAVYLCASSLGTGLYNEQFFGPGTRLTVL.

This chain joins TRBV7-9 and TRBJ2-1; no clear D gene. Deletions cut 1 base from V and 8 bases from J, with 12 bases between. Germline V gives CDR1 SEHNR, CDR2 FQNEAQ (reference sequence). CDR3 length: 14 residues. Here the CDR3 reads CASSLVSRSDEQFF. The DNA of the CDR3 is TGTGCCAGCAGCTTAGTCTCGAGGAGCGATGAGCAGTTCTTC.